The 20 T cell receptor beta chains given below trace back to one sample, sequenced in a study of spatial heterogeneity in lung cancer (dated by TCRdb to about 2019). Sample time point, as interpreted from the label and publication: blood at routine non-recurrence follow-up after resection. TCR sequencing used whole RNA extracted from tumor and nontumor lung tissue, or from cryopreserved PBMC samples, without cell sorting. The library was generated by 5' RACE. The data were produced on a NextSeq 500. The raw public data were reprocessed by TCRdb itself: fastp quality trimming at Q25, MiXCR clonotype calling, in-frame beta chains only. A single entry per CDR3 protein holds the most common genes and DNA from its merged rows. This sample holds about 25,000 distinct CDR3 sequences; about 5.6% were observed only once. 22% of the sample is in the top ten clones. Source: PBMCs, taken at follow-up. Every receptor here comes from a male donor with early-stage non-small cell lung cancer.

A word on this clonotype: This sequence may be a read error, since a much larger clone differs from it by one base. V usage is TRBV24-1 and J usage is TRBJ2-1; 11 bases align to TRBD2. The CDR3 contains 11 residues. Looked up from germline, CDR1 is KGHDR and CDR2 is SFDVKD. CDR3 sequence: CVTSGSYEQFF. Here the CDR3 DNA reads TGTGTCACTAGCGGGAGCTATGAGCAGTTCTTC.

This clonotype was found many times. The chain links TRBV27 to TRBJ2-7; no clear D. The ends were cut back, 8 bases at V and 0 bases at J, with 8 bases in the middle. Germline CDR1 MNHEY, CDR2 SMNVEV (reference sequence). This CDR3 contains 12 residues. CDR3: CASFSISYEQYF. In DNA, the CDR3 is TGTGCCAGCTTTTCTATCTCCTACGAGCAGTACTTC.

This clonotype was observed a few times. The chain couples TRBV4-1 to TRBJ2-5; 10 positions agree with TRBD2. With V trimmed by 0 bases and J by 4 bases, 8 bases remained unmatched. The CDR3 has 17 amino acids. Germline CDR1 and CDR2: MGHRA and YSYEKL. Written as DNA, the CDR3 is TGCGCCAGCAGCCAAGAGTCACTAGCGGGGATTACAGAGACCCAGTACTTC. Amino acid sequence: CASSQESLAGITETQYF.

Ten or more counts support this clonotype. The chain links TRBV12-3 or TRBV12-4 to TRBJ1-5, with D tentatively TRBD1 (6 bases). V lost 5 bases to trimming and J lost 4 bases, with 15 bases between them. This CDR3 spans 15 amino acids. The CDR3 protein is CASSPQGRANQPQHF. CDR3 coding DNA: TGTGCCAGCAGTCCCCAGGGGCGCGCAAATCAGCCCCAGCATTTT.

This clonotype was found a few times. The CDR3 coding sequence is TGTGCCAGCAGCCAAGAAGGGCCCGATAACATTCAGTACTTC. Protein sequence: CASSQEGPDNIQYF. The J gene is TRBJ2-4, the V gene TRBV3-2; the table gives TRBD2 as D, unverified against the DNA. TRBV3-2 is noted as a pseudogene. This CDR3 spans 14 amino acids.

This clonotype qualifies as medium-sized. This chain links TRBV29-1 with TRBJ2-7, with 9 bases lining up with TRBD1. The CDR3 is 12 residues long. The V gene end was trimmed by 2 bases and the J gene end by 6 bases; junction bases not matched to a gene: 2. CDR1 SQVTM and CDR2 ANQGSEA come from the germline V gene. The DNA of the CDR3 is TGCAGCGTTGAAACAGGGGGCTCCGAGCAGTACGTC. Its translation: CSVETGGSEQYV.

In this sample, this clonotype turned up many times. J is TRBJ2-7 and V is TRBV7-3; TRBD1 is a possible D gene (6 bases). The CDR3 covers 15 residues. Germline CDR1 and CDR2: SGHTA and FQGTGA. The V end was cut by 5 bases, the J end by 2 bases, with 16 bases between. The CDR3 DNA sequence: TGTGCCAGCAGCCAAACGACGTCAGGGGCCTACGAGCAGTACTTC. It codes for CASSQTTSGAYEQYF.

V gene TRBV6-4 combines with J gene TRBJ2-6; unclear D gene. This CDR3 region has 14 residues. Trimming left V 3 bases short and J 1 base short, with 4 bases between. Per germline, CDR1 MRHNA and CDR2 SNTAGT. The CDR3 DNA reads TGTGCCAGCAGTGAATTATCTGGGGCCAACGTCCTGACTTTC. Protein: CASSELSGANVLTF.

This clonotype has a handful of counts. V and J are TRBV27 and TRBJ2-5; 7 bases match TRBD1. The CDR3 contains 14 residues. Germline V lookup: CDR1 MNHEY, CDR2 SMNVEV (reference sequence). V lost 3 bases to trimming and J lost 2 bases; unmatched junction nucleotides: 3. CDR3 DNA: TGTGCCAGCAGTTTTAGGGGGCGTCAAGAGACCCAGTACTTC. Its translation: CASSFRGRQETQYF.

In its sample, this clonotype was seen many times. The rearrangement joins TRBV6-2 or TRBV6-3 to TRBJ2-1; D could derive from TRBD1 or TRBD2 (5 bases each). This CDR3 has 13 residues. V lost 10 bases, J lost 5 bases, and 15 bases lay in between. Germline CDR1 reads MNHEY; CDR2 reads SVGEGT. The CDR3 DNA follows: TGTGCCACCGGTGGGGGTACCGACAATGAGCAGTTCTTC. Its protein is CATGGGTDNEQFF.

This clonotype showed up many times. The chain carries TRBV6-2 or TRBV6-3 and TRBJ2-1; either TRBD1 or TRBD2 may supply D (5 bases each). Trimming took off 6 bases at V and 7 bases at J, with 13 bases between the two ends. This CDR3 region has 13 residues. CDR1 and CDR2 from the germline V gene are MNHEY and SVGEGT. Here the CDR3 DNA reads TGTGCCAGCAGCCTAGCTAGGGGTAATGAGCAGTTCTTC. Protein sequence: CASSLARGNEQFF.

In its sample, this clonotype was seen many times. This chain uses TRBV6-5 with TRBJ2-7; the match to TRBD1 covers 8 bases. This CDR3 has 15 amino acids. V lost 0 bases to trimming and J lost 5 bases; unmatched junction nucleotides: 6. Looked up from germline, CDR1 is MNHEY and CDR2 is SVGAGI. The CDR3 here is CASSYSRGLVNEQYF. DNA of the CDR3: TGTGCCAGCAGTTACTCCAGGGGGCTGGTGAACGAGCAGTACTTC.

This clonotype has ten or more counts. The V call is TRBV29-1, the J call TRBJ2-7; D perhaps matches TRBD2 (5 bases). Germline-derived CDR1 and CDR2 are SQVTM and ANQGSEA. This CDR3 comprises 12 residues. Trimming shortened V by 2 bases and J by 6 bases, and 11 bases separated the two germline ends. The CDR3 nucleotides are TGCAGCGTTGAAAGGGTAGGGAGCGAGCAGTACTTC. Protein product: CSVERVGSEQYF.

The J gene is TRBJ1-4, the V gene TRBV6-5; 9 bases agree with TRBD1. CDR3 length equals 16 residues. V shed 4 bases, J shed 0 bases, and the junction held 3 bases outside the gene matches. Germline CDR1 and CDR2: MNHEY and SVGAGI. The CDR3 nucleotides read TGTGCCAGCAGTTTAACAGGGGGCGCAACTAATGAAAAACTGTTTTTT. Its translation: CASSLTGGATNEKLFF.

This clonotype showed up many times. The rearrangement links TRBV2 to TRBJ1-5, with D perhaps TRBD1 (5 bases). The CDR3 has 14 residues. Germline CDR1 is SNHLY and CDR2 is FYNNEI. Trimming shortened V by 6 bases and J by 5 bases, and 14 bases separated the two germline ends. The CDR3 region is CASREQGGDQPQHF. CDR3 DNA sequence: TGTGCCAGCAGGGAGCAGGGAGGCGATCAGCCCCAGCATTTT.

This clonotype was counted at least ten times. The chain employs TRBV9 and TRBJ1-1; no definite D call. The germline V gene encodes CDR1 SGDLS and CDR2 YYNGEE. The CDR3 length is 13 residues. V was shortened by 2 bases and J by 6 bases, with 11 bases between the two germline ends. In DNA form, the CDR3 reads TGTGCCAGCAGCGTGGTAGGGATCGCTGAAGCTTTCTTT. Protein: CASSVVGIAEAFF.

To note about this clonotype: This may come from a read error, since a much larger clone is one base off. The chain links TRBV29-1 to TRBJ1-5, with 10 bases fitting TRBD1. Germline values: CDR1 SQVTM, CDR2 ANQGSEA. The CDR3 sequence is 14 residues long. CDR3 DNA sequence: TGCGGCGTCCGCGGGACAGGGGTCCATCAGCCCCAGCATTTT. Translated: CGVRGTGVHQPQHF.

Sample share makes this clonotype medium-sized. This chain links TRBV6-5 with TRBJ2-4; 7 nucleotides line up with TRBD2. There are 14 residues in the CDR3. V dropped 6 bases and J dropped 4; count of bases not matched to a gene: 6. Germline V CDR1 and CDR2: MNHEY, SVGAGI. The CDR3 loop reads CASRKPGGKNIQYF. DNA for the CDR3: TGTGCCAGCAGAAAACCGGGAGGTAAAAACATTCAGTACTTC.

Many counts were recorded for this clonotype. V is TRBV5-1 and J is TRBJ2-5; the D is unclear. This CDR3 is built from 12 residues. CDR1 SGHRS and CDR2 YFSETQ come from the germline V gene. Trimming stripped 7 bases from V and 2 bases from J, with 9 bases between. CDR3 DNA: TGCGCCAGCCAATTCGGGCAAGAGACCCAGTACTTC. Amino acids: CASQFGQETQYF.

This clonotype was counted only a few times. The chain is built from TRBV6-1 and TRBJ2-7, with 7 bases fitting TRBD2. Looked up from germline, CDR1 is MNHNS and CDR2 is SASEGT. The CDR3 spans 11 residues. Here the CDR3 reads CASSKAGYSSV. DNA of the CDR3: TGTGCCAGCAGTAAAGCGGGGTACTCCTCCGTC.